The following is a TCR beta chain sequence with its context. Its specific antigen is unknown. One base away there is no much larger clone; base qualities are not given. The immunoSEQ Assay, a bias-controlled multiplex PCR, was used to amplify TCRbeta CDR3 regions from genomic DNA. The authors' analysis ran thus. Within the assay, amplification of reference gene primers was used to estimate how many nucleated cells each sample contained. To quantify the absolute abundance of each unique TCRbeta CDR3 rearrangement, sequence reads were collapsed and filtered. For each sample, productive Simpson clonality was calculated as the square root of Simpson's diversity index across productive rearrangements. Entries here come from immuneACCESS through TCRdb and include only in-frame sequences with V and J called. Some clones fail to appear in such tables; in the studies checked, an unresolved V gene covers under half of the shortfall, and the cause of the remainder is unknown. V and J calls and clone size are as listed in that table; D and trimming were resolved from the DNA. For this sample the table gives 9,700 or so clones, of which roughly 80% were detected only once. The ten largest clonotypes hold less than 8.5% of the sample.

Each collaborating institution followed its own protocols to collect whole blood in K2EDTA tubes. Collaborator samples were shipped for TCRbeta analysis as frozen whole blood, isolated PBMCs, or DNA extracted from either sample type. The sample is drawn from a study of blood T cell repertoires in COVID-19 (dated by TCRdb to between 2020 and 2021). Study-wide context: Collaborator samples came from the United States, Italy and Spain and covered acute and convalescent phases of COVID-19. Sample metadata almost always included a de-identified subject ID, COVID-19 status, age in years and sex. The prospective study material was composed of cDNA or gDNA derived from T cells, B-cell-depleted T cells, or PBMCs. Samples were obtained from the ongoing ImmuneRACE study (first 160 participants) and from 1,200 or so subjects provided by 6 global collaborators. Subjects who had been exposed to COVID-19, were actively infected with it, or had recovered from it provided the deeply sampled blood TCRbeta repertoires that made up the dataset. The repertoires were made available in a free public database intended to serve as a resource for research on the immune response to SARS-CoV-2. HLA class I and class II types, where available, came from metadata supplied by the sample provider rather than from assay-based typing. Findings and caveats that apply to the study as a whole: The quantity of clinical and demographic metadata differed by source and by participant and was supplied without curation.

V loses 4 bases, J loses 13 bases, and the germline ends lie 16 bases apart. CDR1 and CDR2, looked up from the germline V gene (reference sequence), are GTSNPN and SVGIG. Spanning cysteine to phenylalanine, the CDR3 consists of 11 amino acids. This entry keeps only the CDR3 DNA: 33 bases, framed from base 1. The sample taken for sequencing was peripheral blood. The clonotype was recovered from a man in his 70s with active COVID-19. The V and J segments used are TRBV30 and TRBJ1-2; the D region possibly corresponds to TRBD1 (5 bases align). Here is the DNA: TGTGCCTGGAAGTTCCGGGGGAGCTCCACCTTC. The encoded protein is CAWKFRGSSTF. When the CDR3 is completed using the reference TRBV30 and TRBJ1-2 genes on either side, the full variable domain is SQTIHQWPATLVQPVGSPLSLECTVEGTSNPNLYWYRQAAGRGLQLLFYSVGIGQISSEVPQNLSASRPQDRQFILSSKKLLLSDSGFYLCAWKFRGSSTFGSGTRLTVV.